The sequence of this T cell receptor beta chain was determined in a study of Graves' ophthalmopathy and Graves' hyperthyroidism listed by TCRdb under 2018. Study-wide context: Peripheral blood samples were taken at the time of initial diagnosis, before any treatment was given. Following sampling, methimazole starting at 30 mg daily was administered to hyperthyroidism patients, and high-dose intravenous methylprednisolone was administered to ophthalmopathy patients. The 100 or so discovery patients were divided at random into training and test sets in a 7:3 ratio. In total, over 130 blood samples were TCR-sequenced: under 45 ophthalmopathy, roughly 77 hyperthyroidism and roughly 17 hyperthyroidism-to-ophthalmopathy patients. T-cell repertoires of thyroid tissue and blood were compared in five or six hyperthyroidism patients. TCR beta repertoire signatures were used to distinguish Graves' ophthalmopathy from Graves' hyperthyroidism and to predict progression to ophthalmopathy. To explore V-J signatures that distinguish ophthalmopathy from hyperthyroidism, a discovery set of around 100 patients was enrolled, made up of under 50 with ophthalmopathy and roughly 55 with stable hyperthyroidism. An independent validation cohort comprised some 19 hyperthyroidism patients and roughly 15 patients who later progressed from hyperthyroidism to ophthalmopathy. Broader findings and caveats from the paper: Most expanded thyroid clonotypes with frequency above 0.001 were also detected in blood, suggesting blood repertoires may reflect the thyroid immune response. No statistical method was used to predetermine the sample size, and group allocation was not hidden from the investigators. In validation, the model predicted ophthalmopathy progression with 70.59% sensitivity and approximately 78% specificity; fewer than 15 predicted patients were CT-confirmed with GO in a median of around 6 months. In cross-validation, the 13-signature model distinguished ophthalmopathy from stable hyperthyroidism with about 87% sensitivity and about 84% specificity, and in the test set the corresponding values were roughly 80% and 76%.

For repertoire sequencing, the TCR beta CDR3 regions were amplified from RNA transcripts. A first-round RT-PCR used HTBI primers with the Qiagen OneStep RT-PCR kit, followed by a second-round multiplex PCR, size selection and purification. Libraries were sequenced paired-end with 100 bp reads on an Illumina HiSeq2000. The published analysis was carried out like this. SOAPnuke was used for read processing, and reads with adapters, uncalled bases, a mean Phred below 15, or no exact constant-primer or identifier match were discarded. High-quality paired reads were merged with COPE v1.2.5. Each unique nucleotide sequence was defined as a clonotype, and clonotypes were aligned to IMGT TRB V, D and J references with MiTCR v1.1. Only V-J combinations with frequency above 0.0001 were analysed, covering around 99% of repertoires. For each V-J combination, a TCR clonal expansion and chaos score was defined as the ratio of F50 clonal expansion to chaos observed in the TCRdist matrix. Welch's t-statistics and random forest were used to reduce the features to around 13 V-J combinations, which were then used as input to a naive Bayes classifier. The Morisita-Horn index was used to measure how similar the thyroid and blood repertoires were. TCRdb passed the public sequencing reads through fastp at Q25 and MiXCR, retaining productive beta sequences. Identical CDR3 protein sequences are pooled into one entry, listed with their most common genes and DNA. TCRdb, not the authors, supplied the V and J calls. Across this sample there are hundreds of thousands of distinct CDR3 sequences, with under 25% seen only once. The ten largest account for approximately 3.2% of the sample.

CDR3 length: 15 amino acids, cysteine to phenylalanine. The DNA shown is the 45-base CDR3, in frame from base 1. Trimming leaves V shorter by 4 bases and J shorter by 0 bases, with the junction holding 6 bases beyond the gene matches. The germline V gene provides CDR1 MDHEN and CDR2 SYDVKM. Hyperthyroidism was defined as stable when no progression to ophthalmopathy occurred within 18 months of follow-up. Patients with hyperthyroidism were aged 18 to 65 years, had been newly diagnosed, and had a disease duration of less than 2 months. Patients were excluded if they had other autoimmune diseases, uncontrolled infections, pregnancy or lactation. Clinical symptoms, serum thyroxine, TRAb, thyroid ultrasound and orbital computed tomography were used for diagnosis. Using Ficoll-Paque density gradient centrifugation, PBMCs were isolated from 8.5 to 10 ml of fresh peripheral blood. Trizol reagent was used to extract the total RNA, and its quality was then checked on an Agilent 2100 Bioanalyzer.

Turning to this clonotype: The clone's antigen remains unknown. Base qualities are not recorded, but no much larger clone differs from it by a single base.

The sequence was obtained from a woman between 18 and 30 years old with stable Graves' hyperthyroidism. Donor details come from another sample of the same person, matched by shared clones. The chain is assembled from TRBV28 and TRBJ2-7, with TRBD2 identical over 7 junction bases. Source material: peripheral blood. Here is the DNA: TGTGCCAGCAGTTCTAGCGGAGACAGCTCCTACGAGCAGTACTTC. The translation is CASSSSGDSSYEQYF.